A selection of T cell receptor beta chains follows, all from one sample in a study of T cells in Graves' hyperthyroidism and ophthalmopathy. One entry per CDR3 protein results from TCRdb running MiXCR on the multiplex PCR reads. The table includes roughly 280,000 distinct CDR3 sequences, about 15% detected once. Sequencing was carried out using blood. The receptors derive from an older woman with Graves' ophthalmopathy. Each CDR3 is given without its conserved first and last residue. Size is stated for part of the rows, as once, few or many counts, or as a class when the clone is expanded.

few	TRBJ2-5	TRBV7-3	ASSLGILGTQY
few	TRBJ2-3	TRBV6-1	ASSYESSGGVWADTQY
-	TRBJ2-7	TRBV28	ASSLSAVSCEQY
many	TRBJ2-1	TRBV5-1	ASRTTGGSGTYNEQF
many	TRBJ1-1	TRBV5-5	ASSLLLRTGTEAF
many	TRBJ1-1	TRBV12-3/TRBV12-4	ASSFWPGHTEAF
many	TRBJ2-7	TRBV7-9	ASTGGTNYEQY
-	TRBJ2-7	TRBV6-1	ASNQGQGYTYEQY
many	TRBJ2-3	TRBV7-9	ASSLFDRGTQY
-	TRBJ1-1	TRBV9	ASSVDQMNTEAF
many	TRBJ1-1	TRBV2	ASNDRGGSTEAF
few	TRBJ1-2	TRBV27	AGSSRTGVGYT
-	TRBJ2-7	TRBV2	ASSGVAGATYEQY
many	TRBJ2-7	TRBV11-2	ASSLKSGRVEQY
few	TRBJ2-5	TRBV12-3/TRBV12-4	ATNRQGFLETQY
-	TRBJ2-2	TRBV14	ASSQDRQGGTGELF
many	TRBJ1-1	TRBV7-2	ASSTGTGNTEAF
many	TRBJ1-6	TRBV27	ASSLFWGWDNSPLH
many	TRBJ2-4	TRBV6-2/TRBV6-3	ASNSGAKNIQY
many	TRBJ2-1	TRBV7-9	ASSPRLIGQF
many	TRBJ2-1	TRBV6-1	ASSHGTSGNNEQF
-	TRBJ1-5	TRBV7-6	ASSLGGNSNQPQH
many	TRBJ2-5	TRBV5-8	ASSYTGGGQETQY
many	TRBJ2-3	TRBV20-1	SAPRDESTDTQY
many	TRBJ2-7	TRBV11-2	ASRSGQPSMGEQY
-	TRBJ2-1	TRBV7-9	ASSLGTSVPEQF
few	TRBJ2-5	TRBV14	ASSPQPETQY
-	TRBJ1-5	TRBV27	ASSLGLGENQPQH
many	TRBJ1-2	TRBV7-8	ASSPTRTGGDEIYGYT
-	TRBJ2-5	TRBV4-3	ASSQDRALVGKTQY
many	TRBJ2-3	TRBV7-9	ASSLSQRTDTQY
-	TRBJ1-2	TRBV7-9	ASSAMGTGGGYT
-	TRBJ2-3	TRBV28	ASSLDPATDTQY
many	TRBJ2-7	TRBV24-1	ATSYGDEQY
-	TRBJ2-7	TRBV7-2	ASSLPGLEFYEQY
many	TRBJ2-1	TRBV7-6	ASSLALSGSVGEQF
few	TRBJ1-5	TRBV2	ASSVIGQGDQPQH
-	TRBJ2-5	TRBV6-6	ASSYRDETQY
few	TRBJ1-2	TRBV12-3/TRBV12-4	ASSFGQGYT
many	TRBJ1-1	TRBV7-2	ASSLVSAGEAF
many	TRBJ1-6	TRBV6-1	ASNTPPGNSPLH